These 25 T cell receptor beta chains originate from one sample sequenced in a study of control samples from healthy donors and cancer patients. Method: immunoSEQ multiplex PCR; TCRdb's copy keeps in-frame clones and lacks some. The sample has 120,000 to 150,000 clones; 93% are singletons. Sample: blood. The receptors here all came from a man younger than 30 in good health.

The V and J genes are TRBV23-1 and TRBJ2-7, with unresolved D. TRBV23-1 is labeled an ORF, and its function is uncertain. V lost 0 bases and J 1 base, leaving 1 base between the germline ends. This CDR3 comprises 12 residues. CDR3 in amino acids: CASSQSSYEQYF. CDR3 DNA: TGCGCCAGCAGTCAATCATCCTACGAGCAGTACTTC.

The CDR3 spells CANKHPGGRDEQYF. The CDR3 region has the DNA TGCGCCAACAAACATCCCGGGGGCCGGGACGAGCAGTACTTC. The chain combines TRBV10-1 with TRBJ2-7; perhaps D is TRBD1 or TRBD2 (6 bases each). Trimming cost V 10 bases and J 5 bases, with 21 bases left between them. CDR3 length equals 14 residues. CDR1 is WNHNN and CDR2 is SYGVQD in the germline V gene (reference sequence).

J is TRBJ2-1 and V is TRBV24-1; TRBD2 aligns across 8 bases. With 0 bases clipped from V and 1 base from J, the junction kept 10 bases outside the gene matches. The V gene's germline CDR1 is KGHDR and CDR2 SFDVKD. The CDR3 sequence is 19 residues long. The CDR3 loop is CATSDLGSGRGSSYNEQFF. The CDR3 bases are TGTGCCACCAGTGATTTGGGCAGCGGGAGAGGTTCTTCCTACAATGAGCAGTTCTTC.

As DNA, the CDR3 is TGTGCCAGTAGTATTGGTACCGACTACGAGCAGTACTTC. This translates into CASSIGTDYEQYF. The V and J genes are TRBV19 and TRBJ2-7; the D is unclear. The germline V and J ends were trimmed by 3 bases and 3 bases, with 9 bases remaining between them. The V gene's germline CDR1 is LNHDA and CDR2 SQIVND (reference sequence). The CDR3 extends over 13 amino acids.

There are many counts of this clone. The same CDR3 is also encoded by other DNA sequences in this sample. This sequence joins TRBV19 and TRBJ1-1; D not certain. The CDR3 runs 14 residues. The germline V and J ends were trimmed by 1 base and 0 bases, with 6 bases remaining between them. From germline, CDR1 is LNHDA and CDR2 SQIVND (reference sequence). The DNA of the CDR3 is TGTGCCAGTAGTATAGGTGGATTGAACACTGAAGCTTTCTTT. It specifies CASSIGGLNTEAFF.

The J gene is TRBJ1-5, the V gene TRBV7-8; possibly TRBD1 for D (5 bases). V was shortened by 5 bases and J by 0 bases, with 8 bases between the two germline ends. Germline CDR1 and CDR2: SGHVS and FQNEAQ. The CDR3 has 14 residues. The CDR3 is CASSPGDSNQPQHF. CDR3 bases: TGTGCCAGCAGCCCGGGGGATAGCAATCAGCCCCAGCATTTT.

This CDR3 reads CASSTLVPLHF. The CDR3 region has the DNA TGTGCCAGCAGTACCCTTGTACCCCTCCACTTT. The J gene is TRBJ1-6, the V gene TRBV28; no reliable D call. With 5 bases removed from V and 12 bases from J, the gap between germline ends came to 8 bases. The CDR3 spans 11 residues. CDR1 is MDHEN and CDR2 is SYDVKM in the germline V gene.

This clone was counted once. The V gene is TRBV7-2, the J gene TRBJ2-3; 8 nucleotides align to TRBD1. This CDR3 has 15 residues. Germline V gives CDR1 SGHTA, CDR2 FQGNSA. Unmatched junction bases numbered 5, after V lost 5 bases and J lost 1 base. CDR3 bases: TGTGCCAGCAGCCCTACGGGACAGGGCACAGATACGCAGTATTTT. Residues: CASSPTGQGTDTQYF.

V gene TRBV4-1 combines with J gene TRBJ2-1; a possible D gene is TRBD2 (5 bases). The CDR3 is made up of 15 amino acids. Trimming cost V 0 bases and J 6 bases, with 12 bases left between them. Germline V gene sequence: CDR1 MGHRA, CDR2 YSYEKL. As DNA, the CDR3 is TGCGCCAGCAGCCAAGATCGGACTTCACGCAATGAGCAGTTCTTC. It is translated as CASSQDRTSRNEQFF.

The V and J genes are TRBV28 and TRBJ1-2; 8 bases map to TRBD1. Germline V gene lookup returns CDR1 MDHEN and CDR2 SYDVKM. V dropped 4 bases and J dropped 3; count of bases not matched to a gene: 4. The CDR3 is 14 residues long. CDR3 in amino acids: CASSSQGGYYGYTF. The CDR3 DNA follows: TGTGCCAGCAGTTCACAGGGGGGGTACTATGGCTACACCTTC.

The chain joins TRBV7-3 to TRBJ2-3; a weak D match, TRBD2 (7 bases). The CDR3 consists of 15 residues. The ends were cut back, 2 bases at V and 4 bases at J, with 13 bases in the middle. CDR1 is SGHTA, CDR2 FQGTGA, per germline. This CDR3 is CASSLRGAGSDTQYF. The CDR3 bases are TGTGCCAGCAGCTTACGGGGGGCAGGGTCAGATACGCAGTATTTT.

The rearrangement joins TRBV25-1 to TRBJ1-2; D uncertain. CDR1 and CDR2 from the germline V gene are MGHDK and SYGVNS. The CDR3 runs 14 residues. V was trimmed by 0 bases and J by 6 bases, leaving 11 bases between them. The CDR3 protein is CASSEYLGRDGYTF. As DNA, the CDR3 is TGTGCCAGCAGTGAATATCTGGGCCGGGATGGCTACACCTTC.

The V and J genes are TRBV14 and TRBJ2-1, with D unclear. With 2 bases removed from V and 2 bases from J, the gap between germline ends came to 16 bases. Germline V gene lookup returns CDR1 SGHDN and CDR2 FVKESK. This CDR3 is 17 amino acids long. CDR3: CASSQRAFQRTYNEQFF. The CDR3 DNA sequence: TGTGCCAGCAGCCAACGGGCTTTCCAGCGCACCTACAATGAGCAGTTCTTC.

The V and J genes are TRBV5-6 and TRBJ1-1; unclear D gene. From germline, CDR1 is SGHDT and CDR2 YYEEEE. Trimming removed 4 bases from V and 7 bases from J, with 14 bases in between. CDR3 length: 13 residues. The CDR3 here is CASSPGLQLEAFF. CDR3 nucleotide sequence: TGTGCCAGCAGCCCTGGATTACAGCTTGAAGCTTTCTTT.

The chain joins TRBV6-5 to TRBJ2-2; 8 bases agree with TRBD1. The V gene's germline CDR1 is MNHEY and CDR2 SVGAGI. The CDR3 loop spans 15 amino acids. The trim removed 8 bases at V and 1 base at J, leaving 6 bases unmatched. CDR3 sequence: CASRPGTGNTGELFF. The DNA for the CDR3 is TGTGCCAGCCGGCCAGGGACAGGGAACACCGGGGAGCTGTTTTTT.

The chain employs TRBV6-2 or TRBV6-3 and TRBJ2-1; 9 bases match TRBD1. The CDR3 covers 15 residues. Germline lookup yields CDR1 MNHEY and CDR2 SVGEGT. V lost 2 bases, J lost 4 bases, and 3 bases stayed unmatched. The CDR3 is CASSYRDREYNEQFF. CDR3 DNA sequence: TGTGCCAGCAGTTACCGGGACAGGGAGTACAATGAGCAGTTCTTC.

The V and J genes are TRBV23-1 and TRBJ2-7; perhaps TRBD1 as D (5 bases). TRBV23-1 is an open reading frame, and its role is uncertain. Trimming stripped 5 bases from V and 2 bases from J, with 16 bases between. The CDR3 covers 15 residues. CDR3 coding DNA: TGCGCCAGCAGTACGACCATTGACAGACCCTACGAGCAGTACTTC. Translation: CASSTTIDRPYEQYF.

This sequence joins TRBV6-5 and TRBJ1-5; D not resolved. Trimming took 0 bases from V and 1 from J, leaving 4 bases between them. Germline CDR1 is MNHEY and CDR2 is SVGAGI. The CDR3 is 14 residues long. Here the CDR3 DNA reads TGTGCCAGCAGTTACTCACTCAGCAATCAGCCCCAGCATTTT. It translates to CASSYSLSNQPQHF.

The CDR3 sequence is CASSEPRYPDGLVVGAFF. The CDR3 DNA sequence: TGCGCCAGCAGTGAGCCTCGATACCCGGATGGGTTGGTCGTTGGAGCTTTCTTT. The gene calls are TRBV10-1 and TRBJ1-1; no firm D call. The CDR3 contains 18 residues. V lost 2 bases and J lost 10, with 29 bases in between. Germline-derived CDR1 and CDR2 are WNHNN and SYGVQD (reference sequence).

In DNA form, the CDR3 reads TGCAGCGTTGTACAGACAGATACTAACTATGGCTACACCTTC. Amino acid sequence: CSVVQTDTNYGYTF. The genes are TRBV29-1 and TRBJ1-2, with D possibly TRBD1 on 5 matching bases. Trimming removed 4 bases at V and 0 bases at J, with 12 bases between. Per germline, CDR1 SQVTM and CDR2 ANQGSEA. CDR3 size: 14 residues.

The chain has TRBV7-6 and TRBJ2-7; D remains ambiguous. Per germline, CDR1 SGHVS and CDR2 FNYEAQ. This CDR3 comprises 16 residues. With 2 bases removed from V and 6 bases from J, the gap between germline ends came to 20 bases. The CDR3 DNA is TGTGCCAGCAGCTTAATATACGGTCTACCGGACGGCGAGCAGTACTTC. This sequence encodes CASSLIYGLPDGEQYF.

The CDR3 coding sequence is TGTGCCAGCAGCTTAGGGAGGGCGAACACTGAAGCTTTCTTT. Protein product: CASSLGRANTEAFF. The chain has TRBV7-2 and TRBJ1-1; D remains unclear. The CDR3 is 14 residues long. The germline gives CDR1 SGHTA, CDR2 FQGNSA. V lost 1 base and J lost 1, with 7 bases in between.

The rearrangement uses TRBV7-9 and TRBJ2-2; TRBD1 is a possible D gene (6 bases). The germline CDR1 and CDR2 sequences are SEHNR and FQNEAQ (reference sequence). Trimming took 4 bases from V and 4 from J, leaving 25 bases between them. There are 19 residues in the CDR3. The DNA for the CDR3 is TGTGCCAGCAGCTCACAGGGTGGTGTGGAGGCGTTGAGCACCGGGGAGCTGTTTTTT. This encodes CASSSQGGVEALSTGELFF.

This clone was seen only once. V is TRBV4-3 and J is TRBJ2-2; 7 nucleotides match TRBD2. V was clipped by 1 base and J by 0 bases; unmatched bases: 17. The length of the CDR3 is 21 residues. Germline CDR1 LGHNA, CDR2 YSLEER. Here the CDR3 DNA reads TGCGCCAGCAGCCAAGGGATCTCAGGCTCGAAAGCGGGACCGAACACCGGGGAGCTGTTTTTT. Its protein is CASSQGISGSKAGPNTGELFF.

V gene TRBV5-5 combines with J gene TRBJ2-7; 10 bases align to TRBD1. V dropped 1 base and J dropped 4; count of bases not matched to a gene: 8. The CDR3 runs to 16 residues. Germline CDR1 reads SGHKS; CDR2 reads YYEKEE (reference sequence). The CDR3 coding sequence is TGTGCCAGCAGCTTGTTTACAGGGACAGGGGCTTACGAGCAGTACTTC. Its protein is CASSLFTGTGAYEQYF. Complete variable domain (other parts from reference TRBV5-5 and TRBJ2-7): DAGVTQSPTHLIKTRGQQVTLRCSPISGHKSVSWYQQVLGQGPQFIFQYYEKEERGRGNFPDRFSARQFPNYSSELNVNALLLGDSALYLCASSLFTGTGAYEQYFGPGTRLTVT.